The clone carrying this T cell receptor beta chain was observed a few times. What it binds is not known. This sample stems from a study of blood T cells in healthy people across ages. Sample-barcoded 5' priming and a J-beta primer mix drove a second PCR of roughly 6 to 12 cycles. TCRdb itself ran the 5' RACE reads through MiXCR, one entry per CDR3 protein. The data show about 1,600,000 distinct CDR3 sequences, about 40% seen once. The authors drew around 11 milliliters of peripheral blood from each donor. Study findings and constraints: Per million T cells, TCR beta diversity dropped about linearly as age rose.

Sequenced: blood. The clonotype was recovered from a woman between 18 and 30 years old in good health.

The CDR3 DNA reads as TGTGCCATCAGGGACCCTAGCGGGAGAGTGGATACGCAGTATTTT. It encodes CAIRDPSGRVDTQYF. The V and J genes are TRBV10-3 and TRBJ2-3; 10 bases are a match to TRBD2. Losses at the gene ends were 6 bases for V and 6 bases for J; bases not matched to a gene: 9. This CDR3 spans 15 amino acids. Germline-derived CDR1 and CDR2 are ENHRY and SYGVKD.